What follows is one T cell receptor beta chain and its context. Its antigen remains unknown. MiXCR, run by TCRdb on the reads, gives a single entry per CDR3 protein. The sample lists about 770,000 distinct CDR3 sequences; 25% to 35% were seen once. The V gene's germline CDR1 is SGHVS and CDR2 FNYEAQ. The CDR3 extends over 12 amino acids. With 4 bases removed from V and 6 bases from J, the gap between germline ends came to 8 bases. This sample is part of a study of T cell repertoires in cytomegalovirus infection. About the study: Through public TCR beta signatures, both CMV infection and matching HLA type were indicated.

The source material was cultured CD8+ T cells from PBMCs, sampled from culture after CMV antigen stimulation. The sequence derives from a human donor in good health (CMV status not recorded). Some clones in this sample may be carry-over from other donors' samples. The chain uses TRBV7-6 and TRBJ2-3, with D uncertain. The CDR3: CASSSRLDTQYF. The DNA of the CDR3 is TGTGCCAGCAGCTCCAGGTTGGATACGCAGTATTTT.